This T cell receptor beta chain comes out of a study of vaccination effects on CD4 cells after COVID-19. Overall study context: The second dose preceded post-vaccine samples by a median of 72 days.

This CDR3 region has 15 residues. Germline V lookup: CDR1 SGHKS, CDR2 YYEKEE (reference sequence). Deletions cut 0 bases from V and 2 bases from J, with 9 bases between. As for this clone: Its antigen is still unknown.

Peptide-pool stimulation followed by sequencing identified expanded antigen-specific CD4+ clonotypes in the ViraFEST assay. Culturing for around ten days preceded CD4+ T cell isolation. Two-dose vaccination with either BNT162b2 or mRNA-1273 was given to the participants. Cultures received IL-2 medium that replaced half the medium on days 3 and 7. Only in-frame clones appear in the TCRdb table, and some are missing; sequencing was by immunoSEQ multiplex PCR. The sample records tens of thousands of clones, 73% being singletons. The TCR comes from a human donor who received a COVID-19 vaccine. V and J are TRBV5-5 and TRBJ1-3; D gene unclear. The input for sequencing was CD4+ T cells from PBMCs cultured with HCoV-NL63 spike peptides, taken after COVID-19 vaccination. CDR3 coding DNA: TGTGCCAGCAGCTTGGCGACAACTACTGGAAACACCATATATTTT. Encoded protein: CASSLATTTGNTIYF. Drawing the rest from reference TRBV5-5 and TRBJ1-3, the complete variable domain is DAGVTQSPTHLIKTRGQQVTLRCSPISGHKSVSWYQQVLGQGPQFIFQYYEKEERGRGNFPDRFSARQFPNYSSELNVNALLLGDSALYLCASSLATTTGNTIYFGEGSWLTVV.